The clone carrying this T cell receptor (beta chain) has a single count. These data come from a study of blood T cell repertoires in COVID-19. Per the original methods: Amplification of reference gene primers provided the estimated nucleated cell counts. Libraries were prepared by immunoSEQ multiplex PCR; TCRdb keeps only in-frame clonotypes and omits some of them. V, J and clone size were drawn from that table, and D and trimming were deduced from the DNA. The repertoire includes about 200,000 clones, approximately 90% of them detected once, and roughly 5.7% sits in the top ten. V lost 6 bases and J lost 2; bases outside the gene matches: 4. The CDR3 sequence is 14 residues long. Looked up from germline, CDR1 is MNHEY and CDR2 is SVGAGI.

This rearrangement joins TRBV6-5 to TRBJ1-5; the match to TRBD1 covers 7 bases. This receptor was taken from a man older than 75 with acute or convalescent COVID-19. The specimen was peripheral blood. The CDR3, as DNA: TGTGCCAGCAGCAAAGACAGGGGCAATCAGCCCCAGCATTTT. Amino acid sequence: CASSKDRGNQPQHF.